One sample yielded the 9 T cell receptor beta chains listed below, sequenced in a study of T cells after posttransplantation cyclophosphamide (dated by TCRdb to 2016 to 2017). Library creation used the immunoSEQ multiplex PCR assay. In TCRdb, the immuneACCESS table is reduced to in-frame sequences with V and J assigned. These tables do not hold every clone; where another copy was compared, an unresolved V gene accounts for under half, and the others remain unexplained. This sample has around 3,000 clones, none of them a singleton. About a third of the sample comes from the top ten. What the time point label conveys for this sample: posttransplant day relative to BM transplant. This sample's treatment or condition label indicates: high-dose cyclophosphamide on days +3 and +4 as single-agent GVHD prophylaxis. Patients in the PTCy group got busulfan and fludarabine conditioning, a marrow graft from a related or unrelated donor, and cyclophosphamide on days +3 and +4.

The specimen was PBMCs, collected after allogeneic stem cell transplant with posttransplant cyclophosphamide. Source of these receptors: a young adult male patient who received an allogeneic stem cell transplant from a related donor, was CMV-positive, and had acute GVHD only. After a transplant, the donor of the graft may account for some T cells.

This clone was seen ten or more times. The sample carries other DNA sequences with the same CDR3. The V gene is TRBV5-1, the J gene TRBJ1-2; possibly TRBD1 for D (5 bases). V shed 2 bases and J shed 1 base, with 6 bases lying between them. Germline CDR1 is SGHRS and CDR2 is YFSETQ. The CDR3 is 13 residues long. The CDR3 here is CASSFQGNYGYTF. CDR3 nucleotide sequence: TGCGCCAGCAGCTTCCAGGGTAACTATGGCTACACCTTC. Full variable domain (outside the CDR3, taken from reference TRBV5-1 and TRBJ1-2): KAGVTQTPRYLIKTRGQQVTLSCSPISGHRSVSWYQQTPGQGLQFLFEYFSETQRNKGNFPGRFSGRQFSNSRSEMNVSTLELGDSALYLCASSFQGNYGYTFGSGTRLTVV.

The sample holds many counts of this clone. The CDR3 DNA follows: TGTGCCAGCAGCCAAGATGGGGGAGGGAGCGGGGGGACATGGATGCAAGAGACCCAGTACTTC. Amino acid sequence: CASSQDGGGSGGTWMQETQYF. The chain joins TRBV4-2 to TRBJ2-5, with 9 bases aligning to TRBD2. Germline V gene lookup returns CDR1 LGHNA and CDR2 YNFKEQ. The CDR3 is 21 residues long. The V and J ends lost 0 bases and 2 bases, in that order; junction bases with no gene match: 19.

This clone was observed many times. The chain uses TRBV10-3 and TRBJ2-3, with D unclear. Germline lookup yields CDR1 ENHRY and CDR2 SYGVKD. CDR3 length: 14 residues. V lost 3 bases and J 2 bases, leaving 9 bases between the germline ends. The CDR3, as DNA: TGTGCCATCAGTGATCATAAGGTCACAGATACGCAGTATTTT. Protein product: CAISDHKVTDTQYF.

In its sample, this clone was seen many times. CDR3 sequence: CASSQGVANTEAFF. The CDR3 DNA follows: TGCGCCAGCAGCCAGGGCGTCGCGAACACTGAAGCTTTCTTT. This sequence joins TRBV4-3 and TRBJ1-1; D remains unclear. The V gene's germline CDR1 is LGHNA and CDR2 YSLEER. The CDR3 has 14 amino acids. Trimming pared 3 bases from V and 1 base from J, leaving 9 bases between.

This clone came up many times. The chain couples TRBV5-6 to TRBJ2-1, with TRBD2 matching over 8 bases. The CDR3 is 17 amino acids. CDR1 and CDR2 from the germline V gene are SGHDT and YYEEEE. Losses at the gene ends were 0 bases for V and 9 bases for J; bases not matched to a gene: 14. CDR3 nucleotide sequence: TGTGCCAGCAGCTTGGCGGTAGCGGGGAGTTTGCGTAGTGAGCAGTTCTTC. This codes for CASSLAVAGSLRSEQFF. The whole variable domain, remainder taken from reference TRBV5-6 and TRBJ2-1, is DAGVTQSPTHLIKTRGQQVTLRCSPKSGHDTVSWYQQALGQGPQFIFQYYEEEERQRGNFPDRFSGHQFPNYSSELNVNALLLGDSALYLCASSLAVAGSLRSEQFFGPGTRLTVL.

This clone came up many times. The V call is TRBV2, the J call TRBJ2-3; D remains ambiguous. V gave up 8 bases and J gave up 2 bases, with 8 bases separating them. This CDR3 contains 12 residues. CDR1 SNHLY and CDR2 FYNNEI come from the germline V gene. In DNA, the CDR3 is TGTGCCAGCCTCCCCTTCACAGATACGCAGTATTTT. Translated: CASLPFTDTQYF.

Many counts were recorded for this clone. The V and J genes are TRBV7-2 and TRBJ2-7, with D maybe TRBD1 (6 bases). Germline CDR1 and CDR2: SGHTA and FQGNSA. The CDR3 length is 13 residues. Trimming cost V 5 bases and J 1 base, with 9 bases left between them. The CDR3 DNA sequence: TGTGCCAGCAGCGCCGACAGGTCCTACGAGCAGTACTTC. Amino acid sequence: CASSADRSYEQYF.

This clone has a count of ten or more. This chain connects TRBV7-2 to TRBJ1-6; D might be TRBD1 (5 bases). CDR3 size: 15 residues. Germline CDR1 SGHTA, CDR2 FQGNSA. V was pared by 1 base and J by 7 bases, with 11 bases between. In nucleotides, the CDR3 is TGTGCCAGCAGCTTAGAGGGGCGGGGCAATTCACCCCTCCACTTT. Translating it yields CASSLEGRGNSPLHF.

This clone was counted ten times or more. The chain is built from TRBV7-3 and TRBJ2-5; D is possibly TRBD2 (6 bases). Trimming removed 7 bases at V and 2 bases at J, with 20 bases between. Germline V lookup: CDR1 SGHTA, CDR2 FQGTGA. The CDR3 is 16 residues long. The DNA of the CDR3 is TGTGCCAGCATCCAAGGTCTCCGGGACTTTCAAGAGACCCAGTACTTC. Protein product: CASIQGLRDFQETQYF. The entire variable domain, with the rest obtained from reference TRBV7-3 and TRBJ2-5, is as follows: GAGVSQTPSNKVTEKGKYVELRCDPISGHTALYWYRQSLGQGPEFLIYFQGTGAADDSGLPNDRFFAVRPEGSVSTLKIQRTERGDSAVYLCASIQGLRDFQETQYFGPGTRLLVL.